Shown below are 20 T cell receptor beta chains from a single sample sequenced in a study of T cells after yellow fever vaccination. TCRdb independently ran MiXCR on the 5' RACE reads; one entry per CDR3 protein. The data show 300,000 to 400,000 distinct CDR3 sequences, around 6.4% seen once. The sequencing here drew on PBMCs, taken 5 days after the yellow fever booster vaccination. The source is a man aged 25-40 years who received the YFV17D yellow fever vaccine.

The chain recombines TRBV15 with TRBJ2-7, with 9 bases fitting TRBD1. The CDR3 covers 14 residues. CDR1 is LNHNV, CDR2 YYDKDF, per germline (reference sequence). The trim removed 1 base at V and 6 bases at J, leaving 4 bases unmatched. The CDR3, as DNA: TGTGCCACCAGCAGAGTAGACAGGGGGGTCGAGCAGTACTTC. As protein: CATSRVDRGVEQYF. Using reference TRBV15 and TRBJ2-7 for the parts outside the CDR3, the full variable domain is DAMVIQNPRYQVTQFGKPVTLSCSQTLNHNVMYWYQQKSSQAPKLLFHYYDKDFNNEADTPDNFQSRRPNTSFCFLDIRSPGLGDTAMYLCATSRVDRGVEQYFGPGTRLTVT.

V and J are TRBV7-8 and TRBJ1-4; D not resolved. V lost 5 bases and J 8 bases, leaving 6 bases between the germline ends. The V gene's germline CDR1 is SGHVS and CDR2 FQNEAQ. This CDR3 region has 11 residues. CDR3 loop: CASSQREKLFF. In DNA, the CDR3 is TGTGCCAGCAGCCAAAGAGAAAAACTGTTTTTT. Full variable domain (missing parts from reference TRBV7-8 and TRBJ1-4): GAGVSQSPRYKVAKRGQDVALRCDPISGHVSLFWYQQALGQGPEFLTYFQNEAQLDKSGLPSDRFFAERPEGSVSTLKIQRTQQEDSAVYLCASSQREKLFFGSGTQLSVL.

The chain joins TRBV5-1 to TRBJ2-5, with a possible D match to TRBD1 (6 bases). The CDR3 has 16 residues. Trimming took 0 bases from V and 2 from J, leaving 14 bases between them. The V gene's germline CDR1 is SGHRS and CDR2 YFSETQ. The CDR3 spells CASSLGTSGTQETQYF. CDR3 bases: TGCGCCAGCAGCTTGGGGACTTCAGGGACACAAGAGACCCAGTACTTC.

The chain uses TRBV5-4 and TRBJ2-2; 11 bases agree with TRBD1. Trimming removed 4 bases from V and 3 bases from J; junction bases left unmatched: 5. CDR1 and CDR2 (germline): SGHNT, YYREEE (reference sequence). This CDR3 has 16 residues. This chain's CDR3 is CASSTRTGGDTGELFF. CDR3 sequence (DNA): TGTGCCAGCAGCACACGGACAGGGGGCGACACCGGGGAGCTGTTTTTT.

This clonotype was detected only a few times. This chain connects TRBV19 to TRBJ2-3; no clear D. Germline V gene data show CDR1 as LNHDA and CDR2 as SQIVND (reference sequence). Trimming took 3 bases from V and 5 from J, leaving 9 bases between them. The CDR3 extends over 13 amino acids. CDR3 DNA sequence: TGTGCCAGTAGTATTTTTTATGAAGATACGCAGTATTTT. Translating gives CASSIFYEDTQYF.

This clonotype showed up just a few times. The genes are TRBV19 and TRBJ1-4; D not certain. Germline CDR1 is LNHDA and CDR2 is SQIVND (reference sequence). V was shortened by 6 bases and J by 7 bases, with 15 bases between the two germline ends. CDR3 length equals 14 residues. Written as DNA, the CDR3 is TGTGCCAGTAGACCTCGGCCAGCAAGTGAAAAACTGTTTTTT. This gives the protein CASRPRPASEKLFF.

The rearrangement links TRBV4-3 to TRBJ2-2; D may be TRBD1 (6 bases). V dropped 0 bases and J dropped 0 bases, with 17 bases sitting between them. Germline CDR1 reads LGHNA; CDR2 reads YSLEER. There are 19 residues in the CDR3. This CDR3 reads CASSQDASGVVPNTGELFF. CDR3 nucleotides: TGCGCCAGCAGCCAAGATGCATCAGGGGTCGTGCCGAACACCGGGGAGCTGTTTTTT.

This clonotype occurred many times. The rearrangement links TRBV20-1 to TRBJ2-1, with 8 bases lining up with TRBD2. V was pared by 8 bases and J by 9 bases, with 12 bases of the junction left unmatched. The CDR3 is 13 amino acids. In germline, CDR1 is DFQATT, CDR2 SNEGSKA (reference sequence). In DNA form, the CDR3 reads TGCAGTTTCAACCGGGAGGGCCGGGGTGAGCAGTTCTTC. It yields the protein CSFNREGRGEQFF.

This clonotype was counted at least ten times. The chain carries TRBV6-1 and TRBJ2-2; 13 bases fit TRBD2. The germline V gene encodes CDR1 MNHNS and CDR2 SASEGT. The CDR3 loop spans 18 amino acids. Unmatched junction bases numbered 13, after V lost 6 bases and J lost 6 bases. The CDR3 DNA sequence: TGTGCCAGCAGACCACCGGGGGGTACTAGCGGGAGGGCCGGGGAGCTGTTTTTT. Its protein product is CASRPPGGTSGRAGELFF.

This clonotype was counted only a few times. CDR3 bases: TGTGCCTCCACCCGTGGACTAGCGGGAGTGAACACCGGGGAGCTGTTTTTT. This translates into CASTRGLAGVNTGELFF. This chain uses TRBV3-1 with TRBJ2-2; 13 bases agree with TRBD2. The germline V gene has CDR1 LGHDT and CDR2 YNNKEL (reference sequence). J was trimmed by 1 base and V by 11 bases; bases with no gene match: 10. This CDR3 contains 17 residues.

This chain joins TRBV6-6 and TRBJ1-1; no firm D call. The CDR3 has 12 residues. Germline-derived CDR1 and CDR2 are MNHNY and SVGAGI (reference sequence). V lost 2 bases and J lost 3, with 4 bases in between. CDR3 DNA sequence: TGTGCCAGCAGTTACCGGTACACTGAAGCTTTCTTT. Translation: CASSYRYTEAFF.

Concerning this clonotype: It may be a read error: a sequence one base away is much more abundant. The J gene is TRBJ2-1, the V gene TRBV5-8, with a tentative D call TRBD2 (6 bases). Germline loops: CDR1 SGHTS, CDR2 YDEGEE. There are 13 residues in the CDR3. V lost 4 bases and J lost 12, with 17 bases in between. The DNA for the CDR3 is TGTGCCAGCAGCCTGACGGGAGCTTTTGGGCAGTTCTTC. Amino acid sequence: CASSLTGAFGQFF.

This rearrangement joins TRBV6-2 or TRBV6-3 to TRBJ1-2; D is uncertain. Trimming pared 5 bases from V and 4 bases from J, leaving 11 bases between. The CDR3 covers 13 residues. Germline CDR1 and CDR2: MNHEY and SVGEGT. CDR3 sequence: CASSRTAAYGYTF. CDR3 sequence (DNA): TGTGCCAGCAGTCGGACGGCGGCCTATGGCTACACCTTC.

This clonotype was picked up many times. This rearrangement joins TRBV5-5 to TRBJ2-5; 8 bases agree with TRBD1. This CDR3 is built from 16 residues. J gave up 2 bases and V 4 bases, and 10 bases lay outside the gene matches. Germline CDR1 reads SGHKS; CDR2 reads YYEKEE (reference sequence). CDR3 loop: CASSLGLGQGQETQYF. In nucleotides, the CDR3 is TGTGCCAGCAGCCTGGGGCTAGGACAGGGACAAGAGACCCAGTACTTC.

The J gene is TRBJ2-1, the V gene TRBV11-2, with D possibly being TRBD1 (5 bases). This CDR3 is 16 amino acids long. Germline CDR1 reads SGHAT; CDR2 reads FQNNGV. The germline V and J ends were trimmed by 5 bases and 5 bases, with 19 bases remaining between them. The CDR3, as DNA: TGTGCCAGCAGCCCCAGTGGGGCCCTAATAAACAATGAGCAGTTCTTC. Translated: CASSPSGALINNEQFF.

V usage is TRBV20-1 and J usage is TRBJ2-7; TRBD2 matches 7 bases. V lost 5 bases to trimming and J lost 3 bases; unmatched junction nucleotides: 10. This CDR3 spans 14 amino acids. The germline gives CDR1 DFQATT, CDR2 SNEGSKA (reference sequence). CDR3: CSAGPLARLYEQYF. CDR3 coding DNA: TGCAGTGCTGGACCACTAGCGCGGCTCTACGAGCAGTACTTC.

This clonotype was seen repeatedly, ten times or more. V usage is TRBV18 and J usage is TRBJ2-3, with D possibly TRBD1 on 5 matching bases. CDR1 and CDR2 from the germline V gene are KGHSH and LQKENI. The CDR3 has 15 amino acids. Between the trimmed V and J ends, which lost 6 bases and 1 base, there was a span of 14 bases. CDR3 bases: TGTGCCAGCTCCCTCAGGGAAGGGGGCACAGATACGCAGTATTTT. Its translation: CASSLREGGTDTQYF.

This clonotype was counted many times. The V and J genes are TRBV27 and TRBJ2-1; 7 bases align to TRBD2. Germline loops: CDR1 MNHEY, CDR2 SMNVEV (reference sequence). Losses at the gene ends were 8 bases for V and 6 bases for J; bases not matched to a gene: 10. The length of the CDR3 is 14 residues. The CDR3: CASHPGGTLNEQFF. The DNA of the CDR3 is TGTGCCAGCCACCCGGGAGGCACACTCAATGAGCAGTTCTTC.

This clonotype was recorded many times. The V and J genes are TRBV5-1 and TRBJ2-3; D may match TRBD1 or TRBD2 (5 bases each). V lost 7 bases and J lost 3, with 30 bases in between. This CDR3 spans 19 amino acids. CDR1 SGHRS and CDR2 YFSETQ come from the germline V gene. For the CDR3, the DNA is TGCGCCAGCGCCCACGGGACCCAAAATCTACGCTTGACTACAGATACGCAGTATTTT. Its translation is CASAHGTQNLRLTTDTQYF. The variable domain in full, completed from reference TRBV5-1 and TRBJ2-3, reads KAGVTQTPRYLIKTRGQQVTLSCSPISGHRSVSWYQQTPGQGLQFLFEYFSETQRNKGNFPGRFSGRQFSNSRSEMNVSTLELGDSALYLCASAHGTQNLRLTTDTQYFGPGTRLTVL.

The chain joins TRBV20-1 to TRBJ2-5, with 7 nucleotides matching TRBD1. The CDR3 sequence is 15 residues long. The germline CDR1 and CDR2 sequences are DFQATT and SNEGSKA (reference sequence). Trimming took 5 bases from V and 1 from J; bases not matched to a gene: 10. CDR3 sequence: CSAAVGTAAQETQYF. As DNA, the CDR3 is TGCAGTGCTGCTGTAGGGACAGCAGCCCAAGAGACCCAGTACTTC.